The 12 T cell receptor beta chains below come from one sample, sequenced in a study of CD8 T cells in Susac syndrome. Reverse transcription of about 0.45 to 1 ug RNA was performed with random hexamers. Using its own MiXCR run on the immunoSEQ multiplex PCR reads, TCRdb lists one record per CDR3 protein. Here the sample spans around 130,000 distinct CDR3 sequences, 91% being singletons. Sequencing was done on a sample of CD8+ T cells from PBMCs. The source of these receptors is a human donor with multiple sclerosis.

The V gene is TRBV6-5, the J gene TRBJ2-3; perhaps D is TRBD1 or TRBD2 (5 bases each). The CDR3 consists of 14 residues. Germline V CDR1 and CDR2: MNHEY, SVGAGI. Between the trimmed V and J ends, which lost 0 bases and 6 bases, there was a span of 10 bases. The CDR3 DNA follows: TGTGCCAGCAGTTACTCGTCGTGGGGGGATACGCAGTATTTT. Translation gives CASSYSSWGDTQYF.

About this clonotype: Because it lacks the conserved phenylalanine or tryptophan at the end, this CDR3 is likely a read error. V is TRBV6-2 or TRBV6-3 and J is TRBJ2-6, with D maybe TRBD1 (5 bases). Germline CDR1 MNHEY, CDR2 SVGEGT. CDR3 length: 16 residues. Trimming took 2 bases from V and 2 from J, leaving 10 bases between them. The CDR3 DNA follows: TGTGCCAGCAGTTACACCGACAGTCCTGGGGCCAACGTCCTGACTTCC. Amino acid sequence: CASSYTDSPGANVLTS.

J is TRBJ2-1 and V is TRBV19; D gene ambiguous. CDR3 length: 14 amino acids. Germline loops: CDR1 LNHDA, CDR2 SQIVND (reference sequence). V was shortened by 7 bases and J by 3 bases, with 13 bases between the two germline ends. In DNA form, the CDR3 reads TGTGCCAGTACCCCAGGTGGGTACTACAATGAGCAGTTCTTC. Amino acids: CASTPGGYYNEQFF. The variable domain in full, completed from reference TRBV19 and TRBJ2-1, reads DGGITQSPKYLFRKEGQNVTLSCEQNLNHDAMYWYRQDPGQGLRLIYYSQIVNDFQKGDIAEGYSVSREKKESFPLTVTSAQKNPTAFYLCASTPGGYYNEQFFGPGTRLTVL.

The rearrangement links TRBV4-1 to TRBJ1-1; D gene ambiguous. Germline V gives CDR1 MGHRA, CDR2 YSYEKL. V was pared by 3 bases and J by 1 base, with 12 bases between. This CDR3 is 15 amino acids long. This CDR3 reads CASSHSPAGNTEAFF. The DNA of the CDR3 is TGCGCCAGCAGCCATTCGCCAGCAGGGAACACTGAAGCTTTCTTT.

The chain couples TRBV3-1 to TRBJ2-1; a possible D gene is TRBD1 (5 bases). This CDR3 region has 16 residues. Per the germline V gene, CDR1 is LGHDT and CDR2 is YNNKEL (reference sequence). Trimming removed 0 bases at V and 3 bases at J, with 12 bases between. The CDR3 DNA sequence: TGTGCCAGCAGCCAAGAAGGGGAAGGCTACTACAATGAGCAGTTCTTC. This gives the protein CASSQEGEGYYNEQFF.

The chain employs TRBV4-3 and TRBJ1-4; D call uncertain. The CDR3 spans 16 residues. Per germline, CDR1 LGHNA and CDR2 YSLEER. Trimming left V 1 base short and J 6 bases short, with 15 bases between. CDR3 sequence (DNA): TGCGCCAGCAGCCAAGTAGAAGGGTCTGAAGATGAAAAACTGTTTTTT. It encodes CASSQVEGSEDEKLFF.

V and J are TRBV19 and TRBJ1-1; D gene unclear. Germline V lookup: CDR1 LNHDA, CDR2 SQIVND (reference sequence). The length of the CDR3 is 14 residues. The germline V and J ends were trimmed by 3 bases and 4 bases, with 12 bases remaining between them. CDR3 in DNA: TGTGCCAGTAGTATCGGGGAGGTGGGCACTGAAGCTTTCTTT. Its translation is CASSIGEVGTEAFF.

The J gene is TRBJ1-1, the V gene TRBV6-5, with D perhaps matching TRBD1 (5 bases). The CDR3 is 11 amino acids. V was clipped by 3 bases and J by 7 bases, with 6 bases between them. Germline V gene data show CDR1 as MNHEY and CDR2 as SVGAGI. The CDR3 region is CASSYGGEAFF. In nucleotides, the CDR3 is TGTGCCAGCAGTTATGGGGGTGAAGCTTTCTTT.

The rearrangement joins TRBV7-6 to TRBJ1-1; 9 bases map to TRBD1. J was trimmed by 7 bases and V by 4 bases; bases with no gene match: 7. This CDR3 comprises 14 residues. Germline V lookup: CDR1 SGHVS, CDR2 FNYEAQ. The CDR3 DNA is TGTGCCAGCAGCTACCAAGGGACAGGGCATGAAGCTTTCTTT. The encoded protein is CASSYQGTGHEAFF.

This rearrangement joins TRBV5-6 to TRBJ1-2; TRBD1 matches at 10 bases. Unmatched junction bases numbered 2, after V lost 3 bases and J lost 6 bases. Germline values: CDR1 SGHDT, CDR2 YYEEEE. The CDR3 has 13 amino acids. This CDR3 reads CASSWGQGNGYTF. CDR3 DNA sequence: TGTGCCAGCAGCTGGGGACAGGGGAATGGCTACACCTTC.

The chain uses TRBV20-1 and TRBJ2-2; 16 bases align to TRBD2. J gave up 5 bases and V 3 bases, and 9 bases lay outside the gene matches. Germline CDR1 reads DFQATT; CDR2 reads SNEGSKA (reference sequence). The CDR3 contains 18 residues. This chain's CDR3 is CSASLGLAGGPGTGELFF. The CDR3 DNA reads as TGCAGTGCTAGTCTGGGACTAGCGGGAGGGCCGGGGACCGGGGAGCTGTTTTTT.

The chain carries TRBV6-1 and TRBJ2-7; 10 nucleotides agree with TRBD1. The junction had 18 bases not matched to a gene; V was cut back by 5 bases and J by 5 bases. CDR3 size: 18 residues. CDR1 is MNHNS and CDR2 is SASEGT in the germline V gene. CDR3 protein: CASSPHTPPDRGQDEQYF. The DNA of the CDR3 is TGTGCCAGCAGTCCTCACACCCCGCCAGACAGGGGGCAGGACGAGCAGTACTTC.